The clone carrying this T cell receptor beta chain was counted only a few times. Its antigen is undetermined. This entry is derived from a study of T-cell memory formation after mild COVID-19. 5'RACE primed from the constant segment yielded TCR alpha and TCR beta cDNA libraries bearing sample barcodes and UMIs. TCRdb reprocessed the 5' RACE reads with MiXCR, giving one entry per CDR3 protein. Of 190,000 or so distinct CDR3 sequences in the sample, roughly 23% were seen once. Germline V CDR1 and CDR2: SQVTM, ANQGSEA. CDR3 size: 18 residues. J gave up 3 bases and V 3 bases, and 9 bases lay outside the gene matches. The study, taken as a whole, reports: Clones contracting day 15 to 85 were balanced CD4/CD8; later expanders leaned CD4+. Among CD4+ contracting clones, most were CM and EM, and CD8+ ones EMRA.

The chain has TRBV29-1 and TRBJ2-1, with TRBD2 identical over 15 bases. The sequence was collected from an adult woman who had mild COVID-19 (a few samples of this study predate the infection). Cell type and time point are not known. Source material: PBMCs or a T cell subset sorted from them (not recorded which). The CDR3 DNA reads as TGCAGCGTTGAGGGACTAGCGGGAGGATCATTAGGCTACAATGAGCAGTTCTTC. This codes for CSVEGLAGGSLGYNEQFF.